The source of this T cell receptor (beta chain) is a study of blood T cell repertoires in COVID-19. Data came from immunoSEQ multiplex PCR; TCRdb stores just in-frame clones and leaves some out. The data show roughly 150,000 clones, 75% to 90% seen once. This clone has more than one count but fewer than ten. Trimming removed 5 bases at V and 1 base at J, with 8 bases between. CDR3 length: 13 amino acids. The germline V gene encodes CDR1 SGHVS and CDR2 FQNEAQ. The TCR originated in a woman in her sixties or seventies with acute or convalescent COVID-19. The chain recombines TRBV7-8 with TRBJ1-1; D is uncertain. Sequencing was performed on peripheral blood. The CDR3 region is CASSRAANTEAFF. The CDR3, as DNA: TGTGCCAGCAGCCGGGCGGCGAACACTGAAGCTTTCTTT.